The entry below gives a single T cell receptor beta chain sequence along with its context. Its antigen target is currently unknown. At one end the junction does not follow the germline gene, possibly because of a read error. This record belongs to a study of tumor and adjacent non-tumor tissue in lung cancer (dated by TCRdb to 2016 to 2019). Study-wide context: Patients with adenocarcinoma (about twelve), squamous cell carcinoma (2) and small cell lung cancer (1) were included in the cohort. More than 25 paired specimens, one tumor and one normal lung sample per patient, were profiled by TCRbeta CDR3 sequencing. Among the roughly 15 patients, ages ranged from about 31 to 76 years, some ten were men and 5 were women, and disease was TNM stage I to III. Using bulk TCRbeta repertoires from around 14 lung cancer patients, the study set lung tumor tissue side by side with matched distant non-tumor lung tissue. Sequencing produced some 130,000,000 productive TCRbeta reads in total, an average of approximately 4.5 million reads per sample.

Study-wide findings and limitations: TCR diversity was significantly higher in younger patients, and higher tumor TCR diversity was associated with shorter overall and disease-free survival. Peripheral blood was not sequenced, so blood TCRbeta repertoires were not examined in the lung cancer patients of the study. TCR diversity (inverse Simpson) was significantly higher in tumor than in normal lung tissue (roughly 430 vs 170, P = 0.0075, Mann-Whitney U test). The cohort had only about 16 patients, and the authors noted that larger samples and more detailed clinical data are needed. The top 100 clones made up a significantly larger cumulative share of the repertoire in normal lung than in tumor tissue. The methods do not name the sequencing platform or mention unique molecular identifiers.

The CDR3 contains 16 residues, cysteine and phenylalanine counted. Solely the CDR3 DNA is kept, with 48 bases framed from the first base. CDR1 and CDR2 are read off the germline V gene as SGHNT and YENEEA. Library preparation was by multiplex PCR. The sample was run on an Illumina HiSeq 2500. TCRbeta libraries were constructed through three rounds of nested PCR with primers (Table S4) according to protocols adapted from ARM-PCR. Before sequencing, PCR products in the 200-500 bp range were cut out of the gel and cleaned up using the QIAquick gel extraction kit. The authors processed their data as follows. Trimmomatic was used to clean the reads, FLASH merged the cleaned reads into complete CDR3 sequences, and MiTCR assigned the sequences to V(D)J germline segments. Clonal diversity was computed as the inverse Simpson's index with VDJtools. Productive reads were defined as in-frame sequences without a premature stop codon. The public sequencing data were trimmed at Q25 with fastp and processed into clonotypes with MiXCR by TCRdb, which kept only in-frame beta chains. Every distinct CDR3 protein forms one entry, paired with its most common genes and DNA. TCRdb, not the authors, supplied the V and J calls. The table for this sample lists more than 120,000 distinct CDR3 sequences; around two thirds of them were counted only once. The ten largest clonotypes hold roughly 20% of the sample.

RNA was extracted from bulk unsorted tissue and checked for quality with a NanoDrop ND-1000 and an Agilent 2100. Donors were newly diagnosed lung cancer patients admitted for thoracic surgery in China between August and November 2014, without prior chemotherapy. Patients with previous radiotherapy or chemotherapy, or with another concurrent cancer, were excluded from the study. Pieces of surgical tissue measuring 1-2 cm3 were kept in RNAlater solution and stored at -80 degrees C until use. This TCR came from a man in his sixties with small cell lung cancer. This chain joins TRBV11-3 to TRBJ2-1; a stretch of 10 junction bases matches TRBD2. Sequenced input: lung tumor tissue. The CDR3 protein sequence reads: CVSSSGTSETYNEQFF. DNA sequence: TGTGTCAGCAGCTCTGGGACTAGCGAGACTTACAATGAGCAGTTCTTC.